Following are 2 T cell receptor beta chains from one sample sequenced in a study of cytomegalovirus exposure and HLA in healthy donors. PCR amplification relied on 60 Vbeta primers (plus 13 Jbeta primers). Repertoires were generated with immunoSEQ multiplex PCR, while TCRdb's copy carries only in-frame clones and drops some. Among about 170,000 clones listed, about 82% were seen once. Sample: PBMCs. These receptors originate from a woman in her 50s in good health and CMV-seropositive.

The chain joins TRBV28 to TRBJ2-1; 7 bases are a match to TRBD2. After removal of 4 bases from V and 2 bases from J, the junction contained 8 bases not matched to a gene. The CDR3 consists of 16 residues. From germline, CDR1 is MDHEN and CDR2 SYDVKM. In DNA, the CDR3 is TGTGCCAGCAGTTCGGATCCTAGCGGAGCCTACAATGAGCAGTTCTTC. Encoded protein: CASSSDPSGAYNEQFF.

The V call is TRBV27, the J call TRBJ2-3; 11 bases are a match to TRBD2. The CDR3 contains 20 residues. In germline, CDR1 is MNHEY, CDR2 SMNVEV (reference sequence). With 2 bases clipped from V and 0 bases from J, the junction kept 13 bases outside the gene matches. In nucleotides, the CDR3 is TGTGCCAGCAGTTTAACGTTCCTAACTAGCGGGAGTCTCAGCACAGATACGCAGTATTTT. Translating gives CASSLTFLTSGSLSTDTQYF.